This T cell receptor (beta chain) was profiled in a study of regulatory T cells in long-lasting Graves disease. This CDR3 region has 15 residues. Germline CDR1 MNHEY, CDR2 SMNVEV (reference sequence). V lost 5 bases and J 2 bases, leaving 16 bases between the germline ends. As to time point: newly diagnosed GD, antithyroid drugs for less than 3 months. Isolated PBMC RNA provided the starting material for the TCR library. Arm-PCR with iRepertoire HTBI primers amplified the CDR3 regions for these TCR beta libraries. From the multiplex PCR reads, TCRdb called clonotypes with MiXCR, one entry per CDR3 protein. The sample contains almost 450,000 distinct CDR3 sequences, 16% of which appear only once. This clonotype was counted between two and nine times. A much larger clone sits a single nucleotide away, making a read error possible. The data also belong to a second study, concerning T cells in Graves' hyperthyroidism and ophthalmopathy. As reported in that work: HTBI primers were the set used in a first-round RT-PCR of the TCR CDR3.

This receptor was taken from a woman in her thirties with Graves disease. This specimen consisted of peripheral blood mononuclear cells (PBMCs), obtained at new diagnosis, from a patient treated with antithyroid drugs. This sequence joins TRBV27 and TRBJ2-7, with D uncertain. This CDR3 is CASSPSPDHAYEQYF. The CDR3 DNA follows: TGTGCCAGCAGTCCTTCCCCGGACCATGCCTACGAGCAGTACTTC.